A single T cell receptor (beta chain) is shown here with its context. No antigen is known for it. The data stem from a study of beta chain features in type 1 diabetes. This CDR3 has 14 amino acids. V lost 2 bases and J 5 bases, leaving 9 bases between the germline ends. In germline, CDR1 is KGHSH, CDR2 LQKENI. Every bit of the isolated RNA underwent reverse transcription, so sequencing read expressed TCRB transcripts. Some clones are missing from TCRdb's copy, which holds only in-frame ones; the method was immunoSEQ multiplex PCR. The sample holds about 160,000 clones, roughly 9% seen once. Notes on the study in general: Patients' naive, central memory and regulatory TCRB repertoires appeared more alike than those of healthy donors. Researchers report that Type 1 diabetes patients had moderately but significantly shorter TCRB CDR3s across all four CD4+ subsets. Because the template was cDNA, high-expressing cells might be over-represented.

This chain joins TRBV18 and TRBJ1-4; no clear D gene. Sequencing was done on a sample of central memory CD4+ T cells from blood. The sequence was collected from a woman aged 30 to 39 with type 1 diabetes. The chain's CDR3 is CASSPASENEKLFF. The CDR3 nucleotides read TGTGCCAGCTCACCAGCGTCTGAGAATGAAAAACTGTTTTTT.